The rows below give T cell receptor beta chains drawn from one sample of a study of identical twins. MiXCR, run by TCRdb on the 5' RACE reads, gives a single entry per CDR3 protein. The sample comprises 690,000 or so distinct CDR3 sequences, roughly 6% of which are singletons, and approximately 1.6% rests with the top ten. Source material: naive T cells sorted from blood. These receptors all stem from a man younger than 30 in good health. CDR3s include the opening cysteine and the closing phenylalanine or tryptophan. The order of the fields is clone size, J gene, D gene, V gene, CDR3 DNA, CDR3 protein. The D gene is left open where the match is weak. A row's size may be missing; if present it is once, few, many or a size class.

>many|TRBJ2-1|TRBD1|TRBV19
TGTGCCAGTGAAGACGGGACAGGATACAATGAGCAGTTCTTC
CASEDGTGYNEQFF
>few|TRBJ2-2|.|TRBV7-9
TGTGCCAGCGGCCCACGGGAGCTGTTTTTT
CASGPRELFF
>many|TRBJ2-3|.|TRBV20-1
TGCAGTGCTACGCCAGATACGCAGTATTTT
CSATPDTQYF
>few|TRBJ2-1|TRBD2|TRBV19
TGTGGGACTAGCGGGAGAGGGCGGTATGAGCAGTTCTTC
CGTSGRGRYEQFF
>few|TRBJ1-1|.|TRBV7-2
TGTGCCAGCAGCTCACAGATGATTGAAGCTTTCTTT
CASSSQMIEAFF
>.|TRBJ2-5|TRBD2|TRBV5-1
TGCGCCAGCAGACCCGGGACTAGCGGGGGGGAGACCCAGTACTTC
CASRPGTSGGETQYF
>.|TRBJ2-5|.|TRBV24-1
TGTGCCACCAAGAAGGGGGTACGGGAGACCCAGTACTTC
CATKKGVRETQYF
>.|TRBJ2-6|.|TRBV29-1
TGCAGCGTTAAGGACAGGTTGGGAGGAGCTGGGGCCAACGTCCTGACTTTC
CSVKDRLGGAGANVLTF
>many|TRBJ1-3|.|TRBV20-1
TGCAGTGCTGGGACGGATTTCTCTGGAAACACCATATATTTT
CSAGTDFSGNTIYF
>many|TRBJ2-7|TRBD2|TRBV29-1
TGCAGCGTTGAGACCGGACTAGCGGGAGCGAACGAGCAGTACTTC
CSVETGLAGANEQYF
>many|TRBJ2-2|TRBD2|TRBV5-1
TGCGCCAGCAGCAACCGGGAGGCCAACACCGGGGAGCTGTTTTTT
CASSNREANTGELFF
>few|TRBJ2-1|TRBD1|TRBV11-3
TGTGCCAGCATACAGGGGGCGGGATACTACAATGAGCAGTTCTTC
CASIQGAGYYNEQFF
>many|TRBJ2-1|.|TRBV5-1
TGCGCCAGCAGCTTGGAAGGTTATTCCTACAATGAGCAGTTCTTC
CASSLEGYSYNEQFF
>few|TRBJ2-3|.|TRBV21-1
TGTGCCAGCAGCAATAGGAGCGGGGTCACAGATACGCAGTATTTT
CASSNRSGVTDTQYF
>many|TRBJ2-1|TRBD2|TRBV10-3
TGTGCCATCAGTTATGCCGGGACTAGCGGGAACAATGAGCAGTTCTTC
CAISYAGTSGNNEQFF
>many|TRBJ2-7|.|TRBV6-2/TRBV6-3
TGTGCCAGCTTGGGGAACCTCTACGAGCAGTACTTC
CASLGNLYEQYF
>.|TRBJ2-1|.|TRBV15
TGTGCCACCAGCAGCCGATCGTACAATGAGCAGTTCTTC
CATSSRSYNEQFF
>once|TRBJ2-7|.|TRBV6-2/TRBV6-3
TGTGCCAGCAGTTACTCATGGGGGAGAGGATACGAGCAGTACTTC
CASSYSWGRGYEQYF
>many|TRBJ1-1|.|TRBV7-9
TGTGCCAGCAGCCTCGCGGGGCTGGGCGTCACTGAAGCTTTCTTT
CASSLAGLGVTEAFF